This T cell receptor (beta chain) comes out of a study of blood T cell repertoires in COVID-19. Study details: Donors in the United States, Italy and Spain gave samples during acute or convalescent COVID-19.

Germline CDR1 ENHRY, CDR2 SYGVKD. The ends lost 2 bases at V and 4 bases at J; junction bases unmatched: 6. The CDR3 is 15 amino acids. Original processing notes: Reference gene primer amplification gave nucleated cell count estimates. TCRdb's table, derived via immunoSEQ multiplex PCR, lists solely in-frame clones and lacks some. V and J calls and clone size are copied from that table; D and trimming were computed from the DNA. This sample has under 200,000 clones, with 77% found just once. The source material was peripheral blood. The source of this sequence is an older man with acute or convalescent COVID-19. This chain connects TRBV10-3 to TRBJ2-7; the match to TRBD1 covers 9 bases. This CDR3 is CAISEPGQGLYEQYF. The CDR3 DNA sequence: TGTGCCATCAGTGAGCCGGGACAGGGATTATACGAGCAGTACTTC.